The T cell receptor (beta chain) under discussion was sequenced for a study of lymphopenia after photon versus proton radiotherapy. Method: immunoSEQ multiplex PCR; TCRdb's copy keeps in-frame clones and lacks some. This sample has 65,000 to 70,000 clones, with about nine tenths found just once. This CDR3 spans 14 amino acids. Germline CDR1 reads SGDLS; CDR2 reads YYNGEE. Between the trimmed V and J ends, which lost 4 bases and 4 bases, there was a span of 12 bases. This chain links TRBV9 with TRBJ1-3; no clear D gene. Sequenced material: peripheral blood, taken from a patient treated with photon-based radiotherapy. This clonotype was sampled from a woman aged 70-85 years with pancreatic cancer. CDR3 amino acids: CASSPQNTGNTIYF. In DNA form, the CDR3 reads TGTGCCAGCAGCCCCCAGAACACCGGAAACACCATATATTTT.